This entry is about one TCR beta chain. Its target is not known. This record comes from a study of siplizumab effects on memory and regulatory T cells. General observations from the study: Naive T cells appeared more diverse than memory cells and seemed to be major alloresponse contributors. A significant reduction in alloreactive sequences traceable to unstimulated CD4+ memory cells was produced by siplizumab.

Looked up from germline, CDR1 is MGHRA and CDR2 is YSYEKL. This CDR3 region has 14 residues. Trimming stripped 4 bases from V and 0 bases from J, with 8 bases between. Profiling relied on immunoSEQ multiplex PCR, and the TCRdb table lists in-frame clones only, not all of them. The repertoire holds 80,000 to 130,000 clones, with 85% to 95% as singletons. The chain couples TRBV4-1 to TRBJ2-3; maybe TRBD2 (5 bases). The receptor's source is a human donor in good health. The specimen sequenced was Tregs sorted from blood. The CDR3 DNA reads as TGCGCCAGCAGCCCCCGGACTAGCACAGATACGCAGTATTTT. As protein: CASSPRTSTDTQYF.